A selection of T cell receptor beta chains follows, all from one sample in a study of shared clonotypes between healthy human individuals. Libraries were prepared by immunoSEQ multiplex PCR; TCRdb keeps only in-frame clonotypes and omits some of them. The sample lists more than 1.2 million clones, less than 99% occurring once. Specimen: naive CD4+ T cells sorted from blood. Source of these receptors: a man younger than 40 in good health. The CDR3 runs from the conserved cysteine through the conserved F or W. The order of the fields is V gene, J gene, CDR3 protein.

TRBV6-1,TRBJ1-3,CASRARLSGNTIYF
TRBV7-2,TRBJ2-1,CASSRLAGGPPRKYEQFF
TRBV5-6,TRBJ2-3,CASSLVAGGPNTQYF
TRBV28,TRBJ1-3,CASSNQGVTIYF
TRBV7-6,TRBJ1-1,CASSLRAGNTEAFF
TRBV19,TRBJ2-1,CASSIASIPSEQFF
TRBV11-2,TRBJ2-4,CASSLGFAGGAKNIQYF
TRBV18,TRBJ2-2,CASSPRAATGTGELFF
TRBV5-1,TRBJ2-2,CASSSQGAPGELFF
TRBV6-1,TRBJ2-7,CASVSYSYEQYF
TRBV9,TRBJ2-5,CASSVGDRGRETQYF
TRBV7-9,TRBJ2-5,CASSLARAMWQGWQETQYF
TRBV5-5,TRBJ2-1,CASADRVRNEQFF
TRBV30,TRBJ2-7,CALTAVAGTYEQYF
TRBV19,TRBJ2-4,CASSIVVAGAKNIQYF
TRBV14,TRBJ1-1,CASSQDLRGNTEAFF
TRBV5-6,TRBJ2-1,CASSLVDLRAVQDEQFF
TRBV18,TRBJ1-2,CASSPGRGHNYGYTF
TRBV2,TRBJ2-1,CASVRGLAGGYAGRQFF
TRBV20-1,TRBJ2-3,CSASFADTQYF
TRBV5-1,TRBJ2-6,CASSSQKHSGANVLTF
TRBV5-1,TRBJ2-7,CASSLASSGTGGYEQYF
TRBV5-4,TRBJ2-7,CASSSTGDLGEQYF
TRBV29-1,TRBJ2-2,CSVSVLQGATGELFF
TRBV10-3,TRBJ2-3,CAITQLAGSTDTQYF
TRBV10-1,TRBJ2-7,CASSAARSYEQYF
TRBV20-1,TRBJ2-3,CSEGTADTQYF
TRBV18,TRBJ1-5,CASSLGTGGVFSNQPQHF
TRBV7-3,TRBJ1-1,CASSSHEGTEAFF
TRBV28,TRBJ1-1,CASSLAGYTEAFF
TRBV28,TRBJ2-3,CASSTSGRVADTQYF
TRBV13,TRBJ1-4,CASTEGRGRGEKLFF
TRBV29-1,TRBJ1-4,CSVVYPGNEKLFF
TRBV2,TRBJ2-1,CASSEAGTGRHNEQFF
TRBV28,TRBJ2-5,CASSFILVPTAVRVQETQYF
TRBV2,TRBJ2-7,CASSLSGSHSYEQYF
TRBV5-1,TRBJ2-7,CASSLDRSHAYEQYF
TRBV19,TRBJ2-7,CASSMPGTGRTYEQYF
TRBV2,TRBJ2-7,CASGTTRTGYEQYF
TRBV30,TRBJ2-5,CAWSVRRETQYF
TRBV5-6,TRBJ2-7,CASTTRDRVTYEQYF
TRBV9,TRBJ2-1,CASSADLLSYNEQFF
TRBV5-4,TRBJ2-2,CASSPGDRGTGELFF
TRBV7-3,TRBJ2-3,CASSRQYTDTQYF
TRBV14,TRBJ2-1,CASSPTIRSYNEQFF
TRBV18,TRBJ1-5,CASSPRTGGMSDSNQPQHF
TRBV10-2,TRBJ1-1,CASSETGRRTEAFF
TRBV6-5,TRBJ1-5,CASSYGGTGNQPQHF
TRBV18,TRBJ1-3,CASSPYSGTHGNTIYF
TRBV19,TRBJ1-5,CASGKLWPQHF
TRBV7-8,TRBJ2-7,CASSLVSHPPTYEQYF